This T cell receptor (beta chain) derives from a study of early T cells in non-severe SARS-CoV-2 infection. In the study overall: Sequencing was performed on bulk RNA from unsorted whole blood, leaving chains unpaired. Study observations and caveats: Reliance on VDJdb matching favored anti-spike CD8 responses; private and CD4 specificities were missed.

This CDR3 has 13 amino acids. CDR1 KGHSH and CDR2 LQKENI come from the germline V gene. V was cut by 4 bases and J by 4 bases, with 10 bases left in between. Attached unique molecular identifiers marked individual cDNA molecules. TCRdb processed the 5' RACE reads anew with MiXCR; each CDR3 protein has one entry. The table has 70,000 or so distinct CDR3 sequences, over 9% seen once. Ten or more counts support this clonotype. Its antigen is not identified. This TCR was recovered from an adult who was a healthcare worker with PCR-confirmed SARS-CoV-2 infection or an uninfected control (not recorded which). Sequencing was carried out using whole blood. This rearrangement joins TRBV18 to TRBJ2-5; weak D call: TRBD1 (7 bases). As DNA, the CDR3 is TGTGCCAGCTCACGTCAGGGGGGAGAGACCCAGTACTTC. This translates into CASSRQGGETQYF.